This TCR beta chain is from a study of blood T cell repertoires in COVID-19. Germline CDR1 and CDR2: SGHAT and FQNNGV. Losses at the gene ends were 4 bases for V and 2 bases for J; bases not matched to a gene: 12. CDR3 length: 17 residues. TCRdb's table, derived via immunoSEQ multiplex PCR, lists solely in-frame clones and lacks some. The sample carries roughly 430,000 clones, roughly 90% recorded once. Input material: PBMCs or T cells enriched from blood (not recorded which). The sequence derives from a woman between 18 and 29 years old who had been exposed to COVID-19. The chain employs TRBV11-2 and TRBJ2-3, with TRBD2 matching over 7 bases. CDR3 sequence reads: CASSSLGLVRNTDTQYF. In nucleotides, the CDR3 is TGTGCCAGCAGCTCGCTAGGACTAGTGAGGAACACAGATACGCAGTATTTT.